These 17 T cell receptor beta chains share one sample of origin, sequenced in a study of response to subunit inactivated influenza vaccine. Each CDR3 protein is one row after TCRdb ran MiXCR on the RT-PCR reads. This repertoire shows approximately 480,000 distinct CDR3 sequences, approximately 10% found once; its top ten account for about an eighth. Source: PBMCs from blood, taken 45 days after vaccination. The receptor source for this set is a man between 50 and 59 years old who received an inactivated influenza vaccine.

The chain combines TRBV11-2 with TRBJ2-7; TRBD1 agrees at 8 bases. The germline gives CDR1 SGHAT, CDR2 FQNNGV. The CDR3 runs 15 residues. Trimming removed 5 bases from V and 1 base from J; junction bases left unmatched: 7. CDR3 sequence: CASSPDRAASYEQYF. For the CDR3, the DNA is TGTGCCAGCAGCCCGGACAGGGCGGCGTCCTACGAGCAGTACTTC.

The chain links TRBV28 to TRBJ1-1; 7 bases fit TRBD1. This CDR3 region has 12 residues. V lost 8 bases to trimming and J lost 4 bases; unmatched junction nucleotides: 4. CDR1 is MDHEN and CDR2 is SYDVKM in the germline V gene. The CDR3 here is CASRDSSTEAFF. The CDR3 DNA sequence: TGTGCCAGCCGGGACAGTTCCACTGAAGCTTTCTTT.

This clonotype was counted between two and nine times. The CDR3 sequence: CASSQDRAGVWTDTQYF. The CDR3 DNA reads TGTGCCAGCAGCCAAGATCGAGCGGGAGTGTGGACAGATACGCAGTATTTT. The chain couples TRBV4-2 to TRBJ2-3; TRBD2 matches 8 bases. Germline CDR1 is LGHNA and CDR2 is YNFKEQ. The trim removed 0 bases at V and 3 bases at J, leaving 8 bases unmatched. CDR3 size: 17 residues.

The chain recombines TRBV20-1 with TRBJ2-7, with D perhaps matching TRBD1 or TRBD2 (5 bases each). This CDR3 contains 17 residues. V dropped 1 base and J dropped 3 bases, with 22 bases sitting between them. The germline CDR1 and CDR2 sequences are DFQATT and SNEGSKA (reference sequence). The CDR3 spells CSARGTAPGRGNYEQYF. The CDR3, as DNA: TGCAGTGCTAGAGGAACAGCGCCGGGACGAGGGAACTACGAGCAGTACTTC.

The chain combines TRBV9 with TRBJ1-2; 7 nucleotides agree with TRBD1. CDR1 SGDLS and CDR2 YYNGEE come from the germline V gene. The CDR3 consists of 14 residues. V lost 1 base to trimming and J lost 2 bases; unmatched junction nucleotides: 2. The CDR3 DNA reads as TGTGCCAGCAGCGTACAGGGGGGGAACTATGGCTACACCTTC. This codes for CASSVQGGNYGYTF.

The chain couples TRBV5-1 to TRBJ2-3; D is possibly TRBD1 (5 bases). Trimming shortened V by 3 bases and J by 4 bases, and 15 bases separated the two germline ends. Germline loops: CDR1 SGHRS, CDR2 YFSETQ. The CDR3 totals 15 residues. CDR3 sequence: CASSWGTGPPDTQYF. CDR3 nucleotides: TGCGCCAGCAGCTGGGGCACCGGTCCTCCAGATACGCAGTATTTT. Supplemented by reference TRBV5-1 and TRBJ2-3, the full variable domain reads KAGVTQTPRYLIKTRGQQVTLSCSPISGHRSVSWYQQTPGQGLQFLFEYFSETQRNKGNFPGRFSGRQFSNSRSEMNVSTLELGDSALYLCASSWGTGPPDTQYFGPGTRLTVL.

The V and J genes are TRBV6-2 or TRBV6-3 and TRBJ1-1; TRBD1 aligns across 7 bases. The CDR3 has 16 residues. Trimming cost V 6 bases and J 5 bases; bases outside gene matches: 15. Germline V gene lookup returns CDR1 MNHEY and CDR2 SVGEGT. CDR3 protein: CASSFTLAGGGTEAFF. The CDR3 DNA follows: TGTGCCAGCAGCTTTACCCTAGCAGGGGGGGGAACTGAAGCTTTCTTT.

The rearrangement joins TRBV27 to TRBJ1-2, with TRBD1 identical over 10 bases. Germline assignment: CDR1 MNHEY and CDR2 SMNVEV (reference sequence). Trimming removed 5 bases from V and 5 bases from J; junction bases left unmatched: 8. The CDR3 runs to 15 residues. CDR3 in amino acids: CASSPRTGGVYGYTF. CDR3 bases: TGTGCCAGCAGTCCCCGGACAGGGGGTGTGTATGGCTACACCTTC.

The gene calls are TRBV6-1 and TRBJ2-1; possibly TRBD2 for D (6 bases). V lost 7 bases and J 2 bases, leaving 24 bases between the germline ends. CDR3 length: 18 amino acids. Germline CDR1 and CDR2: MNHNS and SASEGT. CDR3 sequence: CASISGFLAEGPYNEQFF. CDR3 in DNA: TGTGCCAGCATAAGTGGGTTCTTAGCGGAGGGGCCCTACAATGAGCAGTTCTTC.

J is TRBJ1-2 and V is TRBV6-2 or TRBV6-3; D unresolved. CDR3 length: 19 residues. Per germline, CDR1 MNHEY and CDR2 SVGEGT. The germline V and J ends were trimmed by 2 bases and 4 bases, with 26 bases remaining between them. CDR3 in amino acids: CASSYMVALGKPPAYGYTF. The DNA for the CDR3 is TGTGCCAGCAGTTACATGGTGGCGCTCGGGAAACCGCCGGCCTATGGCTACACCTTC.

The table lists this clonotype with a few counts. J is TRBJ2-1 and V is TRBV5-4; D uncertain. Germline V gene sequence: CDR1 SGHNT, CDR2 YYREEE (reference sequence). The CDR3 consists of 13 residues. The ends were cut back, 4 bases at V and 10 bases at J, with 15 bases in the middle. Here the CDR3 DNA reads TGTGCCAGCAGCCTTAACCCGCCCAACGAGCAGTTCTTC. Translated: CASSLNPPNEQFF.

In its sample, this clonotype was seen a few times. The chain links TRBV10-1 to TRBJ2-1; no clear D. The CDR3 spans 11 residues. Per germline, CDR1 WNHNN and CDR2 SYGVQD (reference sequence). V lost 1 base and J lost 10, with 5 bases in between. This CDR3 reads CASSEFGEQFF. As DNA, the CDR3 is TGCGCCAGCAGTGAGTTTGGGGAGCAGTTCTTC.

This clonotype turned up a few times. The chain couples TRBV4-2 to TRBJ2-5; TRBD1 agrees at 7 bases. The germline V gene encodes CDR1 LGHNA and CDR2 YNFKEQ. This CDR3 comprises 15 residues. V dropped 3 bases and J dropped 5; count of bases not matched to a gene: 9. This CDR3 reads CASSHSGTEEETQYF. CDR3 DNA sequence: TGTGCCAGCAGCCATTCAGGGACAGAAGAGGAGACCCAGTACTTC.

This clonotype was counted only a few times. J is TRBJ2-5 and V is TRBV20-1; 11 nucleotides match TRBD1. Germline assignment: CDR1 DFQATT and CDR2 SNEGSKA (reference sequence). This CDR3 has 13 amino acids. J lost 3 bases, V lost 5 bases, and 2 bases had no gene match. CDR3 bases: TGCAGTGCTCGGACAGGGGGCGAAGAGACCCAGTACTTC. Translating gives CSARTGGEETQYF.

The rearrangement joins TRBV20-1 to TRBJ2-1, with D unresolved. The CDR3 has 13 amino acids. The germline gives CDR1 DFQATT, CDR2 SNEGSKA (reference sequence). The V and J ends lost 2 bases and 0 bases respectively, with 5 bases between them. CDR3 residues: CSARISSYNEQFF. The CDR3 nucleotides are TGCAGTGCTAGAATTAGCTCCTACAATGAGCAGTTCTTC.

The chain recombines TRBV5-1 with TRBJ2-1; the match to TRBD1 covers 10 bases. The germline V gene has CDR1 SGHRS and CDR2 YFSETQ. The J segment lost 9 bases and the V segment lost 0 bases, leaving 15 bases of the junction unmatched. The length of the CDR3 is 18 residues. As DNA, the CDR3 is TGCGCCAGCAGCTTGGTCGGGGGACAGGGGTATCTACGGGGTGAGCAGTTCTTC. As protein: CASSLVGGQGYLRGEQFF.

The rearrangement uses TRBV4-2 and TRBJ2-7, with D possibly matching TRBD2 (6 bases). Germline lookup yields CDR1 LGHNA and CDR2 YNFKEQ. The CDR3 is made up of 14 amino acids. The V end lost 1 base, the J end lost 7 bases, and 14 bases lay between the germline ends. For the CDR3, the DNA is TGTGCCAGCAGCCAAGCCGGCGGGGACGGGGAGCAGTACTTC. Its translation is CASSQAGGDGEQYF.